The subject of this entry is one T cell receptor beta chain. In the same sample, other DNA sequences code for this CDR3. The data stem from a study of blood T cell repertoires in COVID-19. The CDR3 loop spans 13 amino acids. Trimming took 0 bases from V and 8 from J; bases not matched to a gene: 2. The germline gives CDR1 SGHRS, CDR2 YFSETQ. Only in-frame clones appear in the TCRdb table, and some are missing; sequencing was by immunoSEQ multiplex PCR. The sample shows 200,000 to 300,000 clones, just under 85% of them seen only once. This chain joins TRBV5-1 and TRBJ1-2; TRBD1 agrees at 9 bases. Sequences were obtained from peripheral blood. This TCR derives from a man in his fifties or sixties with acute or convalescent COVID-19. CDR3 nucleotide sequence: TGCGCCAGCAGCTTGGGACAGGGGGGCGGCTACACCTTC. As protein: CASSLGQGGGYTF.